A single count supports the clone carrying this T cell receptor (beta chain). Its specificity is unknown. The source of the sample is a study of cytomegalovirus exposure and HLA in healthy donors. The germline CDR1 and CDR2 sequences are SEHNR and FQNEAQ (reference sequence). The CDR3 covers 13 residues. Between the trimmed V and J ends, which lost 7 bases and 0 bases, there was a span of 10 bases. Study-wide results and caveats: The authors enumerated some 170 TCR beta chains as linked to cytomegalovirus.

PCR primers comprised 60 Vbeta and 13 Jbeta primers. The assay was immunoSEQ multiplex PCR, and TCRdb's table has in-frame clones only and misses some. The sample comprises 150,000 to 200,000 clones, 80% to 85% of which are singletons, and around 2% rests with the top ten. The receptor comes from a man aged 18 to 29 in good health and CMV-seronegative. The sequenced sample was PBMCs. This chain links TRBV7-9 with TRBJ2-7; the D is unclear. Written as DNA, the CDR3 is TGTGCCAGCACGGCCCCGGGCTCCTACGAGCAGTACTTC. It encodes CASTAPGSYEQYF. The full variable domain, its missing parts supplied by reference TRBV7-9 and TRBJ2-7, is DTGVSQNPRHKITKRGQNVTFRCDPISEHNRLYWYRQTLGQGPEFLTYFQNEAQLEKSRLLSDRFSAERPKGSFSTLEIQRTEQGDSAMYLCASTAPGSYEQYFGPGTRLTVT.